The next 15 T cell receptor beta chains were all read from a single sample in a study of metastatic and nonmetastatic thyroid tumors. Through MiXCR, TCRdb re-clonotyped the PCR reads. The profile shows about 16,000 clones, under 30% of them singletons. Until they underwent thyroid surgery, no patient had received any treatment. The material sequenced was blood. Receptors were obtained from a male donor with papillary thyroid cancer or a benign thyroid nodule (not recorded which). Some clones in this sample may be carry-over from other donors' samples.

This clone was observed a handful of times. This chain links TRBV15 with TRBJ1-1; 8 bases fit TRBD1. There are 15 residues in the CDR3. From germline, CDR1 is LNHNV and CDR2 YYDKDF (reference sequence). J lost 4 bases, V lost 3 bases, and 7 bases had no gene match. The CDR3 loop reads CATSSEQGASTEAFF. As DNA, the CDR3 is TGTGCCACCAGCAGTGAGCAGGGGGCGAGCACTGAAGCTTTCTTT.

This clone rates as medium-sized. J is TRBJ1-2 and V is TRBV11-2, with 7 positions matching TRBD1. This CDR3 comprises 17 residues. Germline CDR1 and CDR2: SGHAT and FQNNGV. Germline trimming cut 5 bases from V and 0 bases from J; bases unmatched to any gene: 12. The CDR3, as DNA: TGTGCCAGCAGCCCGGGCAAGGGGGGGACAGCTAACTATGGCTACACCTTC. This encodes CASSPGKGGTANYGYTF.

In its sample, this clone is medium-sized (0.01 to 0.1%). The chain recombines TRBV6-1 with TRBJ2-7; no clear D. Trimming pared 3 bases from V and 2 bases from J, leaving 8 bases between. CDR3 size: 13 residues. Germline values: CDR1 MNHNS, CDR2 SASEGT. Written as DNA, the CDR3 is TGTGCCAGCAGTGAGGGTAGTCCCTACGAGCAGTACTTC. Its translation is CASSEGSPYEQYF.

This clone was detected only once. This chain uses TRBV7-6 with TRBJ1-2, with 11 nucleotides matching TRBD1. Trimming removed 4 bases from V and 6 bases from J; junction bases left unmatched: 10. Germline CDR1 is SGHVS and CDR2 is FNYEAQ. The CDR3 covers 16 residues. The chain's CDR3 is CASSYGRDRGRDGYTF. The CDR3 nucleotides are TGTGCCAGCAGCTACGGACGGGACAGGGGGAGGGATGGCTACACCTTC.

This clone was seen many times. The rearrangement joins TRBV7-8 to TRBJ1-1; possible D gene TRBD1, 6 bases. The CDR3 has 15 residues. The V and J ends lost 3 bases and 1 base respectively, with 12 bases between them. Germline V gives CDR1 SGHVS, CDR2 FQNEAQ. CDR3 in amino acids: CASSFTGPTNTEAFF. The CDR3 coding sequence is TGTGCCAGCAGCTTCACAGGGCCGACGAACACTGAAGCTTTCTTT.

J is TRBJ1-2 and V is TRBV12-3 or TRBV12-4, with 7 bases aligning to TRBD1. This CDR3 is built from 15 residues. V dropped 7 bases and J dropped 2; count of bases not matched to a gene: 10. The CDR3 spells CASKLDRDINYGYTF. The CDR3 DNA sequence: TGTGCCAGCAAACTTGACAGGGACATAAACTATGGCTACACCTTC.

The chain recombines TRBV5-1 with TRBJ1-3, with D uncertain. The germline CDR1 and CDR2 sequences are SGHRS and YFSETQ. The CDR3 totals 15 residues. The V end lost 0 bases, the J end lost 0 bases, and 7 bases lay between the germline ends. This chain's CDR3 is CASSLERTSGNTIYF. The CDR3 region has the DNA TGCGCCAGCAGCTTGGAGCGGACCTCTGGAAACACCATATATTTT.

The chain is built from TRBV7-8 and TRBJ1-2; D is undetermined. The CDR3 totals 18 residues. Germline V gene lookup returns CDR1 SGHVS and CDR2 FQNEAQ. Trimming left V 2 bases short and J 0 bases short, with 19 bases between. CDR3 coding DNA: TGTGCCAGCAGCTTATTGGAACAGAGACTTGGAGCTAACTATGGCTACACCTTC. Amino acid sequence: CASSLLEQRLGANYGYTF.

The table lists this clone with many counts. The chain uses TRBV29-1 and TRBJ2-2; 10 bases fit TRBD2. The CDR3 contains 13 residues. The V segment lost 7 bases and the J segment 4 bases; nucleotides outside the gene matches: 3. CDR1 and CDR2 from the germline V gene are SQVTM and ANQGSEA. The CDR3 DNA reads as TGCAGCGCTAGCGGGAGAGGCACCGGGGAGCTGTTTTTT. Protein product: CSASGRGTGELFF.

The V and J genes are TRBV25-1 and TRBJ1-5; no definite D call. The CDR3 length is 12 residues. CDR1 and CDR2 (germline): MGHDK, SYGVNS. Trimming removed 3 bases at V and 5 bases at J, with 5 bases between. CDR3 DNA: TGTGCCAGCAGTGATCGGGATCAGCCCCAGCATTTT. Translation: CASSDRDQPQHF.

V and J are TRBV11-3 and TRBJ1-1; D is perhaps TRBD1 (5 bases). CDR3 length: 16 amino acids. The germline V gene encodes CDR1 SGHNT and CDR2 YENEEA. Trimming left V 1 base short and J 0 bases short, with 12 bases between. Written as DNA, the CDR3 is TGTGCCAGCAGCTTAGGTTCAGGGACCATGAACACTGAAGCTTTCTTT. Translation gives CASSLGSGTMNTEAFF. Together with reference TRBV11-3 and TRBJ1-1, the CDR3 gives the full variable domain: EAGVVQSPRYKIIEKKQPVAFWCNPISGHNTLYWYLQNLGQGPELLIRYENEEAVDDSQLPKDRFSAERLKGVDSTLKIQPAELGDSAVYLCASSLGSGTMNTEAFFGQGTRLTVV.

This clone was seen just once. CDR3 sequence (DNA): TGTGCCAGCAGCTCGGACAGGGGGCAGAGGGGCAATCAGCCCCAGCATTTT. This encodes CASSSDRGQRGNQPQHF. The genes are TRBV7-8 and TRBJ1-5; 11 bases line up with TRBD1. This CDR3 region has 17 residues. CDR1 is SGHVS, CDR2 FQNEAQ, per germline. The trim removed 4 bases at V and 2 bases at J, leaving 7 bases unmatched.

The chain couples TRBV4-1 to TRBJ2-7; the match to TRBD2 covers 7 bases. V lost 1 base, J lost 4 bases, and 7 bases stayed unmatched. CDR1 and CDR2 from the germline V gene are MGHRA and YSYEKL. This CDR3 region has 15 residues. The CDR3 loop is CASSQVPGAGYEQYF. In DNA, the CDR3 is TGCGCCAGCAGCCAAGTCCCGGGAGCGGGGTACGAGCAGTACTTC.

This clone occurred many times. The gene calls are TRBV6-1 and TRBJ2-5; 12 bases line up with TRBD2. The length of the CDR3 is 15 residues. The germline CDR1 and CDR2 sequences are MNHNS and SASEGT. V trimming: 6 bases; J trimming: 6 bases; junction bases outside the gene matches: 8. The CDR3, as DNA: TGTGCCAGCAGAGCACTAGCGGGAGGCCTCCAGACCCAGTACTTC. It translates to CASRALAGGLQTQYF.

At least ten counts were recorded for this clone. The J gene is TRBJ2-7, the V gene TRBV7-3, with D unresolved. V lost 5 bases to trimming and J lost 6 bases, with 11 bases between them. The CDR3 is made up of 12 amino acids. In germline, CDR1 is SGHTA, CDR2 FQGTGA. CDR3 DNA sequence: TGTGCCAGCAGCGGCGCCGTTGGCGAGCAGTACTTC. This translates into CASSGAVGEQYF.